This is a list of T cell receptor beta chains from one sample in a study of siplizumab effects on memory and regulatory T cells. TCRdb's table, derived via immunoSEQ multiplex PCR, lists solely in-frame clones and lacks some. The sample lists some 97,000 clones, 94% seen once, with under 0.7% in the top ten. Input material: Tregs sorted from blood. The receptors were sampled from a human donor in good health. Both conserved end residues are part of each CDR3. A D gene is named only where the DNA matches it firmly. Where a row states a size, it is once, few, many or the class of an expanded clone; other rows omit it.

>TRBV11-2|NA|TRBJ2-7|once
CASRDNQGPYEQYF
TGTGCCAGCAGGGATAACCAGGGCCCCTACGAGCAGTACTTC
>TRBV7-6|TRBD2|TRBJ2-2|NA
CASSLPSGTSGELFF
TGTGCCAGCAGCTTGCCTAGCGGGACATCCGGGGAGCTGTTTTTT
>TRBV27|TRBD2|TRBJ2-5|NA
CASSLSVGLAAETQYF
TGTGCCAGCAGTTTATCAGTCGGACTAGCGGCGGAGACCCAGTACTTC
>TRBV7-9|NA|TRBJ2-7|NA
CASSDPVRDGENYEQYF
TGTGCCAGCAGCGACCCGGTCCGGGACGGTGAAAACTACGAGCAGTACTTC
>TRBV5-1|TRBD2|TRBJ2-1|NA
CASNPGLAANYNEQFF
TGCGCCAGCAACCCGGGACTAGCGGCCAACTACAATGAGCAGTTCTTC
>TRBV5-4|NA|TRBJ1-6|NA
CASSRWGANSPLHF
TGTGCCAGCAGCCGGTGGGGGGCTAATTCACCCCTCCACTTT
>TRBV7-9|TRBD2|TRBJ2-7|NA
CASSPKRGSSYEQYF
TGTGCCAGCAGTCCAAAGCGGGGAAGCTCCTACGAGCAGTACTTC
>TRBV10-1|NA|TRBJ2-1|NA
CASSDRGAGKVDEQFF
TGCGCCAGCAGTGACCGAGGAGCAGGGAAGGTCGATGAGCAGTTCTTC
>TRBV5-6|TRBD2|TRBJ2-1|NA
CASSLASGVGFNEQFF
TGTGCCAGCAGCTTGGCCAGCGGGGTGGGGTTCAATGAGCAGTTCTTC
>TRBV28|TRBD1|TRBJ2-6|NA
CASSLWDGTGVPGANVLTF
TGTGCCAGCAGTTTATGGGACGGGACAGGGGTCCCCGGGGCCAACGTCCTGACTTTC
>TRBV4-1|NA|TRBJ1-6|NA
CASSQGHHGGTYNSPLHF
TGCGCCAGCAGCCAAGGTCATCATGGGGGCACCTATAATTCACCCCTCCACTTT
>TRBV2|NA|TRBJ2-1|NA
CASSEALIGMSQQFF
TGTGCCAGCAGTGAAGCTCTAATCGGTATGAGTCAGCAGTTCTTC
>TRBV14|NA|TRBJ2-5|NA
CASSQEASRARETQYF
TGTGCCAGCAGCCAAGAGGCTTCGAGGGCCCGGGAGACCCAGTACTTC
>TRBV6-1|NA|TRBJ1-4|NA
CASVPGWDEKLFF
TGTGCCAGCGTTCCAGGGTGGGATGAAAAACTGTTTTTT
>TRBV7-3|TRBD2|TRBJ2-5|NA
CASSPSGRKETQYF
TGTGCCAGCAGCCCTAGCGGGAGGAAAGAGACCCAGTACTTC
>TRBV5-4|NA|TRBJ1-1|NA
CASSSRAPRGNTEAFF
TGTGCCAGCAGCTCCCGGGCCCCCAGGGGGAACACTGAAGCTTTCTTT
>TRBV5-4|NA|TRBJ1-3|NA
CASSLSSAGRNTIYF
TGTGCCAGCAGCTTGTCCTCTGCAGGGAGAAACACCATATATTTT
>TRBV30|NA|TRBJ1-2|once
CALAVGRSWGYTF
TGTGCTTTGGCGGTGGGGAGGTCTTGGGGCTACACCTTC
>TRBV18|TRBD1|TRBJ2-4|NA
CASSGQIAKNIQYF
TGTGCCAGCTCGGGACAGATAGCCAAAAACATTCAGTACTTC
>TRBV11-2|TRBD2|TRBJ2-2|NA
CASSLNSGSSNTGELFF
TGTGCCAGCAGCTTAAATAGCGGGAGTAGTAACACCGGGGAGCTGTTTTTT
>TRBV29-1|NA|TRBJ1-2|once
CSVEEPPGFGYTF
TGCAGCGTTGAAGAACCCCCAGGGTTTGGCTACACCTTC
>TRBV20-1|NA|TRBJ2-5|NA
CSGPTGETQYF
TGCAGTGGACCGACAGGAGAGACCCAGTACTTC
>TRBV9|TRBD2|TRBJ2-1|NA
CASSVAGAGHEQFF
TGTGCCAGCAGCGTAGCGGGAGCGGGGCATGAGCAGTTCTTC
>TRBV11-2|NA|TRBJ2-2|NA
CASIERPSGELFF
TGTGCCAGCATCGAAAGGCCCTCCGGGGAGCTGTTTTTT
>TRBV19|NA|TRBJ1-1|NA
CATLSSYTEAFF
TGTGCCACCCTGTCTTCGTACACTGAAGCTTTCTTT
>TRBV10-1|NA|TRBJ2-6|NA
CASSEFRGPGPSGANVLTF
TGCGCCAGCAGTGAGTTCCGGGGGCCTGGCCCGTCTGGGGCCAACGTCCTGACTTTC
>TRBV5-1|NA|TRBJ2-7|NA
CASSLGGLGYYEQYF
TGCGCCAGCAGCTTGGGGGGTCTTGGGTACTACGAGCAGTACTTC
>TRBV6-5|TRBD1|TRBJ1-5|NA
CASSYPGRGLNQPQHF
TGTGCCAGCAGTTACCCCGGCAGGGGGCTCAATCAGCCCCAGCATTTT
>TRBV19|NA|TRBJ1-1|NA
CASSIPLTGNTEAFF
TGTGCCAGTAGTATACCGCTGACAGGGAACACTGAAGCTTTCTTT